These 16 T cell receptor beta chains share one sample of origin, sequenced in a study of blood T cell repertoires in COVID-19. TCRdb's table, derived via immunoSEQ multiplex PCR, lists solely in-frame clones and lacks some. The sample shows some 230,000 clones, around 80% of them seen only once. The sample taken for sequencing was peripheral blood. All receptors come from a woman in her sixties or seventies who had recovered from COVID-19.

In this sample, this clone turned up a few times. The chain joins TRBV13 to TRBJ1-2; D gene unclear. V was pared by 7 bases and J by 4 bases, with 13 bases between. Germline assignment: CDR1 PRHDT and CDR2 FYEKMQ (reference sequence). This CDR3 is built from 13 residues. In DNA, the CDR3 is TGTGCCAGCACCCTCGGAGGGCTCTATGGCTACACCTTC. Translating it yields CASTLGGLYGYTF.

The J gene is TRBJ1-3, the V gene TRBV10-3; 8 bases fit TRBD1. The J segment lost 3 bases and the V segment lost 6 bases, leaving 7 bases of the junction unmatched. CDR1 is ENHRY and CDR2 is SYGVKD in the germline V gene. This CDR3 comprises 15 residues. The CDR3 here is CAIRDREIYGNTIYF. Here the CDR3 DNA reads TGTGCCATCAGGGACAGGGAGATATATGGAAACACCATATATTTT.

The V gene is TRBV5-1, the J gene TRBJ1-1, with a weak D call TRBD1 (5 bases). Germline lookup yields CDR1 SGHRS and CDR2 YFSETQ. Trimming left V 3 bases short and J 1 base short, with 19 bases between. The CDR3 has 17 amino acids. The CDR3 bases are TGCGCCAGCAGCTCGCTTGGAGGGGACGGGGCGAACACTGAAGCTTTCTTT. Its translation is CASSSLGGDGANTEAFF. The full variable domain, rest sourced from reference TRBV5-1 and TRBJ1-1, is KAGVTQTPRYLIKTRGQQVTLSCSPISGHRSVSWYQQTPGQGLQFLFEYFSETQRNKGNFPGRFSGRQFSNSRSEMNVSTLELGDSALYLCASSSLGGDGANTEAFFGQGTRLTVV.

This sequence joins TRBV29-1 and TRBJ2-3; the D is unclear. The CDR3 totals 11 residues. The germline V gene encodes CDR1 SQVTM and CDR2 ANQGSEA. The V end lost 7 bases, the J end lost 4 bases, and 9 bases lay between the germline ends. The CDR3 DNA reads as TGCAGCGGAGGCCCTGCAGATACGCAGTATTTT. Translating gives CSGGPADTQYF.

The chain has TRBV20-1 and TRBJ2-5, with 7 bases aligning to TRBD1. The ends lost 6 bases at V and 5 bases at J; junction bases unmatched: 3. The CDR3 loop spans 11 amino acids. Germline-derived CDR1 and CDR2 are DFQATT and SNEGSKA (reference sequence). DNA of the CDR3: TGCAGTGCCCTCAGGGGGGAGACCCAGTACTTC. Translation gives CSALRGETQYF.

V usage is TRBV7-3 and J usage is TRBJ1-4; D is possibly TRBD1 (6 bases). Looked up from germline, CDR1 is SGHTA and CDR2 is FQGTGA. V shed 1 base and J shed 5 bases, with 17 bases lying between them. This CDR3 is 17 amino acids long. CDR3 residues: CASSLRTRQVRNEKLFF. CDR3 sequence (DNA): TGTGCCAGCAGCTTAAGAACGCGACAGGTGAGAAATGAAAAACTGTTTTTT.

The V call is TRBV19, the J call TRBJ1-5; TRBD1 might be the D (6 bases). The CDR3 consists of 15 residues. Per the germline V gene, CDR1 is LNHDA and CDR2 is SQIVND (reference sequence). Trimming stripped 5 bases from V and 5 bases from J, with 16 bases between. CDR3 in DNA: TGTGCCAGTAGTTTAACAGGGATGATCTATCAGCCCCAGCATTTT. Translating it yields CASSLTGMIYQPQHF.

The genes are TRBV3-1 (or the pseudogene TRBV3-2) and TRBJ2-1; a possible D gene is TRBD1 (6 bases). There are 16 residues in the CDR3. Germline V gene data show CDR1 as LGHDT and CDR2 as YNNKEL (reference sequence). The ends were cut back, 0 bases at V and 5 bases at J, with 14 bases in the middle. The CDR3 sequence is CASSQERGRGHNEQFF. The CDR3 coding sequence is TGTGCCAGCAGCCAAGAGAGGGGCAGGGGCCACAATGAGCAGTTCTTC.

The CDR3 DNA is TGTGCCAGCAGTTTCCGAGGGGGGGGGCCATTAGATACGCAGTATTTT. As protein: CASSFRGGGPLDTQYF. This chain links TRBV27 with TRBJ2-3; TRBD2 might be the D (7 bases). V was clipped by 3 bases and J by 5 bases, with 18 bases between them. CDR1 and CDR2 from the germline V gene are MNHEY and SMNVEV (reference sequence). The CDR3 contains 16 residues.

This chain joins TRBV7-2 and TRBJ1-1; no reliable D call. Trimming shortened V by 1 base and J by 2 bases, and 11 bases separated the two germline ends. The CDR3 consists of 15 residues. Looked up from germline, CDR1 is SGHTA and CDR2 is FQGNSA. The CDR3, as DNA: TGTGCCAGCAGCTTAGGACTATCCACTAACACTGAAGCTTTCTTT. Translating it yields CASSLGLSTNTEAFF.

As regards this clone: This sample includes further DNA sequences coding for the same CDR3. This chain connects TRBV7-2 to TRBJ2-5; 7 bases are shared with TRBD1. Germline trimming cut 3 bases from V and 1 base from J; bases unmatched to any gene: 2. The V gene's germline CDR1 is SGHTA and CDR2 FQGNSA. CDR3 length equals 14 residues. This chain's CDR3 is CASSFNRGQETQYF. DNA of the CDR3: TGTGCCAGCAGCTTCAACAGGGGCCAAGAGACCCAGTACTTC.

This chain connects TRBV11-3 to TRBJ1-1; tentatively, D is TRBD1 (6 bases). The germline V and J ends were trimmed by 3 bases and 3 bases, with 14 bases remaining between them. This CDR3 comprises 15 residues. The germline gives CDR1 SGHNT, CDR2 YENEEA. The CDR3, as DNA: TGTGCCAGCAGCTTTCAGGGGAAACTAGACACTGAAGCTTTCTTT. This encodes CASSFQGKLDTEAFF. Using reference TRBV11-3 and TRBJ1-1 for the parts outside the CDR3, the full variable domain is EAGVVQSPRYKIIEKKQPVAFWCNPISGHNTLYWYLQNLGQGPELLIRYENEEAVDDSQLPKDRFSAERLKGVDSTLKIQPAELGDSAVYLCASSFQGKLDTEAFFGQGTRLTVV.

The chain has TRBV19 and TRBJ2-5; 14 nucleotides line up with TRBD2. The CDR3 runs to 19 residues. CDR1 is LNHDA, CDR2 SQIVND, per germline (reference sequence). V shed 1 base, J shed 1 base, and the junction held 8 bases outside the gene matches. CDR3 DNA sequence: TGTGCCAGTAGTATAGGACTAGCGGGGGGGCCGCCTCCCCAAGAGACCCAGTACTTC. Encoded protein: CASSIGLAGGPPPQETQYF.

The chain recombines TRBV12-5 with TRBJ1-5; TRBD1 agrees at 8 bases. This CDR3 is built from 14 residues. From germline, CDR1 is LGHNT and CDR2 FRNRAP. The V and J ends lost 5 bases and 6 bases, in that order; junction bases with no gene match: 6. CDR3 DNA: TGTGCTAGTGGTCCCGGACAGGGCAGTCAGCCCCAGCATTTT. Its translation: CASGPGQGSQPQHF.

J is TRBJ2-3 and V is TRBV11-2; TRBD2 is a possible D gene (6 bases). V shed 0 bases and J shed 4 bases, with 11 bases lying between them. Germline CDR1 reads SGHAT; CDR2 reads FQNNGV. The CDR3 sequence is 15 residues long. CDR3 DNA: TGTGCCAGCAGCTTAGAGTGGCGGGGCCCAGATACGCAGTATTTT. The encoded protein is CASSLEWRGPDTQYF. Complete variable domain (other parts from reference TRBV11-2 and TRBJ2-3): EAGVAQSPRYKIIEKRQSVAFWCNPISGHATLYWYQQILGQGPKLLIQFQNNGVVDDSQLPKDRFSAERLKGVDSTLKIQPAKLEDSAVYLCASSLEWRGPDTQYFGPGTRLTVL.

This chain connects TRBV24-1 to TRBJ2-1; possibly TRBD2 for D (5 bases). CDR1 is KGHDR and CDR2 is SFDVKD in the germline V gene. V lost 3 bases and J lost 10, with 12 bases in between. The CDR3 is 13 residues long. CDR3 nucleotides: TGTGCCACCAGTGATGCCCGCCGGGGAGAGCAGTTCTTC. Protein: CATSDARRGEQFF.